These 32 T cell receptor beta chains originate from one sample sequenced in a study of blood T cell repertoires in COVID-19 (dated by TCRdb to the early 2020s). Library construction relied on the immunoSEQ multiplex PCR assay. TCRdb took this table from immuneACCESS and kept in-frame rearrangements with V and J called. Such tables lack part of the clones; where checked against another copy, unresolved V genes explain under half of the gap, and the rest is unexplained. The sample table records about 440,000 clones; nearly 90% of these occur just once. Around 1.8% of the sample is held by the ten biggest clonotypes. Sequencing was carried out using PBMCs or T cells enriched from blood (not recorded which). These receptors all come from a woman under 30 with acute COVID-19.

V is TRBV10-3 and J is TRBJ2-5; 13 positions match TRBD2. This CDR3 is built from 15 residues. CDR1 and CDR2 (germline): ENHRY, SYGVKD. Trimming at V came to 8 bases and at J to 5 bases, leaving 8 bases not matched to a gene. In nucleotides, the CDR3 is TGTGCCATCGCAGGGACTAGCGGGATTACGGAGACCCAGTACTTC. Its protein is CAIAGTSGITETQYF.

Only one count was recorded for this clone. The chain has TRBV6-5 and TRBJ2-7, with 9 nucleotides matching TRBD1. The CDR3 spans 13 residues. Germline V gene lookup returns CDR1 MNHEY and CDR2 SVGAGI. Losses at the gene ends were 0 bases for V and 9 bases for J; bases not matched to a gene: 3. The CDR3 protein is CASSYSDRGGQYF. CDR3 sequence (DNA): TGTGCCAGCAGTTACTCGGACAGGGGAGGGCAGTACTTC.

J is TRBJ2-3 and V is TRBV10-1; 8 nucleotides line up with TRBD2. Trimming cost V 5 bases and J 2 bases; bases outside gene matches: 3. CDR3 length: 14 amino acids. Germline loops: CDR1 WNHNN, CDR2 SYGVQD (reference sequence). CDR3 sequence reads: CASSTGLDTDTQYF. The CDR3 bases are TGCGCCAGCAGTACGGGACTAGACACAGATACGCAGTATTTT.

The chain uses TRBV10-3 and TRBJ1-1, with 9 bases identical to TRBD1. The V and J ends lost 6 bases and 3 bases, in that order; junction bases with no gene match: 2. Germline CDR1 reads ENHRY; CDR2 reads SYGVKD. The length of the CDR3 is 13 residues. The CDR3 is CAIRGDRDTEAFF. Here the CDR3 DNA reads TGTGCCATCAGGGGGGACAGGGACACTGAAGCTTTCTTT.

The CDR3 DNA reads as TGTGCCACCAGCAGAGATAGCGGAGGGGGCTACACCTTC. Amino acids: CATSRDSGGGYTF. The chain is built from TRBV15 and TRBJ1-2, with D uncertain. Germline values: CDR1 LNHNV, CDR2 YYDKDF (reference sequence). Trimming pared 0 bases from V and 8 bases from J, leaving 10 bases between. The CDR3 is 13 amino acids.

The chain has TRBV6-5 and TRBJ1-1; maybe TRBD1 (6 bases). Trimming left V 8 bases short and J 0 bases short, with 13 bases between. The CDR3 is 14 residues long. Per the germline V gene, CDR1 is MNHEY and CDR2 is SVGAGI. CDR3 nucleotides: TGTGCCAGCGTTGACAGGTCAATGAACACTGAAGCTTTCTTT. Residues: CASVDRSMNTEAFF.

The V call is TRBV18, the J call TRBJ1-4; 7 nucleotides align to TRBD1. The V gene's germline CDR1 is KGHSH and CDR2 LQKENI. V gave up 1 base and J gave up 8 bases; unmatched junction bases: 4. CDR3 length: 14 amino acids. CDR3: CASSPRDSREKLFF. The CDR3 nucleotides are TGTGCCAGCTCACCACGGGACAGCAGGGAAAAACTGTTTTTT. The full variable domain, its missing parts supplied by reference TRBV18 and TRBJ1-4, is NAGVMQNPRHLVRRRGQEARLRCSPMKGHSHVYWYRQLPEEGLKFMVYLQKENIIDESGMPKERFSAEFPKEGPSILRIQQVVRGDSAAYFCASSPRDSREKLFFGSGTQLSVL.

The rearrangement links TRBV4-1 to TRBJ2-2; 7 bases map to TRBD1. The trim removed 1 base at V and 2 bases at J, leaving 7 bases unmatched. This CDR3 comprises 17 residues. Germline V lookup: CDR1 MGHRA, CDR2 YSYEKL. CDR3 in DNA: TGCGCCAGCAGCCAAGCACAGGCAGGGGGAAACACCGGGGAGCTGTTTTTT. Translating gives CASSQAQAGGNTGELFF.

This clone was recorded only once. This rearrangement joins TRBV7-3 to TRBJ2-1, with 8 nucleotides matching TRBD2. V was clipped by 2 bases and J by 5 bases; unmatched bases: 5. The CDR3 is 15 residues long. Germline lookup yields CDR1 SGHTA and CDR2 FQGTGA. CDR3 loop: CASSLGSGANNEQFF. CDR3 DNA sequence: TGTGCCAGCAGCTTAGGTAGCGGGGCTAACAATGAGCAGTTCTTC.

The chain's CDR3 is CASSDHSQGRDEKLFF. The CDR3, as DNA: TGCGCCAGCAGCGACCACTCACAGGGAAGGGATGAAAAACTGTTTTTT. The J gene is TRBJ1-4, the V gene TRBV5-1; D is possibly TRBD1 (6 bases). Germline values: CDR1 SGHRS, CDR2 YFSETQ. The V gene lost 4 bases and the J gene lost 6 bases, with 19 bases spanning the gap. This CDR3 has 16 residues.

CDR3 DNA sequence: TGTGCCAGCAGTGAAGCCGCGGGAGTGAACAATGAGCAGTTCTTC. It codes for CASSEAAGVNNEQFF. The chain is built from TRBV6-1 and TRBJ2-1, with TRBD2 matching 7 bases. V lost 0 bases, J lost 5 bases, and 4 bases stayed unmatched. There are 15 residues in the CDR3. CDR1 is MNHNS, CDR2 SASEGT, per germline.

The genes are TRBV7-9 and TRBJ1-2; D might be TRBD1 (6 bases). This CDR3 region has 13 residues. The ends were cut back, 5 bases at V and 7 bases at J, with 14 bases in the middle. Germline values: CDR1 SEHNR, CDR2 FQNEAQ (reference sequence). The CDR3 sequence is CASSGVDSLGYTF. As DNA, the CDR3 is TGTGCCAGCAGCGGAGTGGACAGCCTTGGCTACACCTTC.

This rearrangement joins TRBV5-1 to TRBJ1-2; TRBD1 matches 7 bases. Germline V CDR1 and CDR2: SGHRS, YFSETQ. V dropped 4 bases and J dropped 2; count of bases not matched to a gene: 8. There are 15 residues in the CDR3. As DNA, the CDR3 is TGCGCCAGCAGCCCCAAACAGGGGTCGAACTATGGCTACACCTTC. It is translated as CASSPKQGSNYGYTF. Complete variable domain (other parts from reference TRBV5-1 and TRBJ1-2): KAGVTQTPRYLIKTRGQQVTLSCSPISGHRSVSWYQQTPGQGLQFLFEYFSETQRNKGNFPGRFSGRQFSNSRSEMNVSTLELGDSALYLCASSPKQGSNYGYTFGSGTRLTVV.

The chain has TRBV7-9 and TRBJ2-3; possible D gene TRBD1, 6 bases. This CDR3 comprises 16 residues. V was pared by 5 bases and J by 6 bases, with 21 bases between. Germline CDR1 and CDR2: SEHNR and FQNEAQ (reference sequence). CDR3: CASSPDTGKSPDTQYF. CDR3 nucleotides: TGTGCCAGCAGCCCCGATACAGGGAAGTCCCCCGATACGCAGTATTTT.

The chain carries TRBV7-3 and TRBJ1-5, with 9 bases that match TRBD1. CDR1 and CDR2 (germline): SGHTA, FQGTGA. The J segment lost 4 bases and the V segment lost 4 bases, leaving 5 bases of the junction unmatched. The CDR3 contains 15 residues. CDR3: CASSSGQGVNQPQHF. Here the CDR3 DNA reads TGTGCCAGCAGCTCGGGACAGGGTGTGAATCAGCCCCAGCATTTT.

The V and J genes are TRBV4-1 and TRBJ2-1, with TRBD2 as a possible D gene (6 bases). CDR1 and CDR2 from the germline V gene are MGHRA and YSYEKL. The V gene lost 1 base and the J gene lost 8 bases, with 21 bases spanning the gap. The CDR3 runs 17 residues. As DNA, the CDR3 is TGCGCCAGCAGCCAAGGGCACGGGACGTCTACGGGGGATGAGCAGTTCTTC. Translation: CASSQGHGTSTGDEQFF.

As regards this clone: The same CDR3 also results from other DNA sequences found in this sample. This chain connects TRBV19 to TRBJ1-6, with 7 positions matching TRBD1. There are 14 residues in the CDR3. The V gene end was trimmed by 6 bases and the J gene end by 6 bases; junction bases not matched to a gene: 5. In germline, CDR1 is LNHDA, CDR2 SQIVND (reference sequence). The CDR3 reads CASSPGQLNSPLHF. The CDR3 DNA follows: TGTGCCAGTAGCCCGGGACAGCTTAATTCACCCCTCCACTTT.

The chain carries TRBV9 and TRBJ2-7, with 8 bases aligning to TRBD1. Germline assignment: CDR1 SGDLS and CDR2 YYNGEE. J was trimmed by 2 bases and V by 4 bases; bases with no gene match: 5. CDR3 length equals 14 residues. The CDR3 DNA follows: TGTGCCAGCAGCCTTGAGGACAGGGCCTACGAGCAGTACTTC. Residues: CASSLEDRAYEQYF.

The chain has TRBV3-1 (or the pseudogene TRBV3-2) and TRBJ2-7, with 8 nucleotides matching TRBD1. The germline V gene has CDR1 LGHDT and CDR2 YNNKEL (reference sequence). Unmatched junction bases numbered 4, after V lost 4 bases and J lost 5 bases. The CDR3 length is 13 residues. This chain's CDR3 is CASSPDRDNEQYF. For the CDR3, the DNA is TGTGCCAGCAGCCCGGACAGGGATAACGAGCAGTACTTC.

This chain links TRBV4-3 with TRBJ2-1; 7 bases align to TRBD2. Germline lookup yields CDR1 LGHNA and CDR2 YSLEER. This CDR3 has 18 amino acids. V was clipped by 1 base and J by 4 bases; unmatched bases: 13. The CDR3 sequence is CASSQATLAGVGYNEQFF. In nucleotides, the CDR3 is TGCGCCAGCAGCCAAGCAACACTGGCGGGAGTGGGTTACAATGAGCAGTTCTTC.

This clone appeared once. J is TRBJ2-7 and V is TRBV6-1, with unresolved D. The CDR3 loop spans 13 amino acids. Trimming took off 3 bases at V and 6 bases at J, with 12 bases between the two ends. CDR1 is MNHNS, CDR2 SASEGT, per germline. CDR3 residues: CASSDTERTEQYF. Written as DNA, the CDR3 is TGTGCCAGCAGTGACACCGAGAGAACCGAGCAGTACTTC.

The chain couples TRBV28 to TRBJ1-3; maybe TRBD1 (6 bases). V was shortened by 3 bases and J by 4 bases, with 13 bases between the two germline ends. Germline CDR1 is MDHEN and CDR2 is SYDVKM. The CDR3 consists of 15 residues. Written as DNA, the CDR3 is TGTGCCAGCAGTTTTTGGGACACCCGAGGAAACACCATATATTTT. Translation: CASSFWDTRGNTIYF.

V usage is TRBV5-1 and J usage is TRBJ2-3; the D gene is possibly TRBD2 (5 bases). The length of the CDR3 is 14 residues. V lost 5 bases, J lost 2 bases, and 12 bases lay in between. Germline-derived CDR1 and CDR2 are SGHRS and YFSETQ. The CDR3 DNA sequence: TGCGCCAGCAGTCCCGCGGAGGTCACAGATACGCAGTATTTT. Translated: CASSPAEVTDTQYF.

This clone was counted a few times. The CDR3 sequence: CASSPAYRDTEAFF. For the CDR3, the DNA is TGTGCCAGCAGCCCAGCATATCGGGACACTGAAGCTTTCTTT. This sequence joins TRBV3-1 (or the pseudogene TRBV3-2) and TRBJ1-1; D remains unclear. Between the trimmed V and J ends, which lost 4 bases and 3 bases, there was a span of 12 bases. Germline CDR1 LGHDT, CDR2 YNNKEL (reference sequence). CDR3 length: 14 residues.

The count of this clone is one. Sequence at one end of the junction differs from germline and may be a read error. The V and J genes are TRBV5-4 and TRBJ2-4, with a weak D call TRBD1 (5 bases). The germline V gene encodes CDR1 SGHNT and CDR2 YYREEE (reference sequence). This CDR3 has 14 residues. CDR3 nucleotides: TGTGCCAGCAGCACAGACAGCCCGAAAAGCATTCAGTACTTC. It specifies CASSTDSPKSIQYF. The whole variable domain, remainder taken from reference TRBV5-4 and TRBJ2-4, is ETGVTQSPTHLIKTRGQQVTLRCSSQSGHNTVSWYQQALGQGPQFIFQYYREEENGRGNFPPRFSGLQFPNYSSELNVNALELDDSALYLCASSTDSPKSIQYFGAGTRLSVL.

About this clone itself: The same CDR3 can be traced to other DNA sequences in this sample. The V call is TRBV29-1, the J call TRBJ1-1, with 9 nucleotides matching TRBD1. This CDR3 region has 12 residues. Germline V gene data show CDR1 as SQVTM and CDR2 as ANQGSEA. V trimming: 3 bases; J trimming: 4 bases; junction bases outside the gene matches: 0. The CDR3 region has the DNA TGCAGCGTTGAGACAGGGGGCACTGAAGCTTTCTTT. Its translation: CSVETGGTEAFF.

The V gene is TRBV7-2, the J gene TRBJ2-7; 13 nucleotides agree with TRBD2. The length of the CDR3 is 18 residues. J gave up 4 bases and V 5 bases, and 14 bases lay outside the gene matches. Germline loops: CDR1 SGHTA, CDR2 FQGNSA. The CDR3 DNA reads TGTGCCAGCAGCGCCGGACTAGCGGGAGACCTCTTGGTGTACGAGCAGTACTTC. Translating it yields CASSAGLAGDLLVYEQYF.

The chain couples TRBV7-9 to TRBJ1-4; D gene ambiguous. Germline CDR1 reads SEHNR; CDR2 reads FQNEAQ (reference sequence). This CDR3 contains 13 residues. The V end was cut by 1 base, the J end by 8 bases, with 8 bases between. The CDR3 nucleotides are TGTGCCAGCAGCTTAGGTCGTGGCGAAAAACTGTTTTTT. It encodes CASSLGRGEKLFF.

The rearrangement uses TRBV7-2 and TRBJ2-7; TRBD2 aligns across 8 bases. The CDR3 is made up of 14 amino acids. The V segment lost 4 bases and the J segment 4 bases; nucleotides outside the gene matches: 6. The germline V gene has CDR1 SGHTA and CDR2 FQGNSA. CDR3 residues: CASSSSGRRYEQYF. The CDR3, as DNA: TGTGCCAGCAGCTCGAGCGGGAGACGGTACGAGCAGTACTTC.

This chain joins TRBV29-1 and TRBJ1-2, with D unclear. Trimming removed 0 bases from V and 2 bases from J, with 10 bases in between. The CDR3 is 14 residues long. CDR1 SQVTM and CDR2 ANQGSEA come from the germline V gene. This CDR3 reads CSVEEARKNYGYTF. The DNA of the CDR3 is TGCAGCGTTGAAGAGGCCAGAAAGAACTATGGCTACACCTTC.

This chain joins TRBV6-2 or TRBV6-3 and TRBJ1-5; 7 nucleotides align to TRBD1. The germline CDR1 and CDR2 sequences are MNHEY and SVGEGT. J was trimmed by 3 bases and V by 3 bases; bases with no gene match: 8. This CDR3 comprises 16 residues. CDR3: CASSYPGQRHNQPQHF. In DNA form, the CDR3 reads TGTGCCAGCAGTTATCCGGGACAGCGACACAATCAGCCCCAGCATTTT.

The genes are TRBV9 and TRBJ1-6; D remains ambiguous. V was pared by 1 base and J by 7 bases, with 9 bases between. CDR3 length: 14 residues. Germline CDR1 is SGDLS and CDR2 is YYNGEE. The DNA for the CDR3 is TGTGCCAGCAGCGTAACGGGAGGGAATTCACCCCTCCACTTT. Amino acids: CASSVTGGNSPLHF.